This TCR beta chain was observed in a study of OX40 agonist ivuxolimab in advanced cancers. The germline CDR1 and CDR2 sequences are GTSNPN and SVGIG (reference sequence). CDR3 size: 14 residues. V was pared by 4 bases and J by 2 bases, with 5 bases of the junction left unmatched. Generated by immunoSEQ multiplex PCR, the TCRdb table keeps only in-frame clones and is missing some. The top ten hold approximately 2.5% of the sample, which has around 90,000 clones, more than 85% seen once. The chain couples TRBV30 to TRBJ2-7; TRBD2 matches 10 bases. The source material was CD4+ or CD8+ T cells sorted from blood, sampled in a trial of the OX40 agonist ivuxolimab. The TCR comes from an adult with an advanced solid tumor such as melanoma, head and neck, liver or kidney cancer. CDR3 sequence: CAWTGAGGPYEQYF. For the CDR3, the DNA is TGTGCCTGGACTGGAGCGGGAGGGCCCTACGAGCAGTACTTC.